Listed below are T cell receptor beta chains from one sample, sequenced in a study of shared clonotypes between healthy human individuals. Sequencing was performed with immunoSEQ multiplex PCR; in TCRdb, only in-frame clones are kept and a portion is missing. The sample contains around 720,000 clones, 73% of which appear only once. Sequencing was done on a sample of memory CD4+ T cells sorted from blood. The receptors here all came from a woman in her 30s in good health. Each CDR3 is given with its conserved first and last residue. Each record gives: D gene, clone size, J gene, V gene, CDR3 protein, CDR3 DNA. D genes are given only for firm matches. A clone size is listed for some rows: how often the clone was seen (once, few, many), or a class if it is expanded.

>NA|NA|TRBJ2-7|TRBV15
CATSRDPGQGNEQYF
TGTGCCACCAGCAGAGACCCGGGTCAGGGAAACGAGCAGTACTTC
>TRBD1|NA|TRBJ1-5|TRBV6-1
CASSAGQGGAVNQPQHF
TGTGCCAGCAGTGCGGGACAGGGTGGGGCGGTCAATCAGCCCCAGCATTTT
>NA|NA|TRBJ2-7|TRBV5-1
CASSLGGTGGTYEQYF
TGCGCCAGCAGCTTGGGTGGTACAGGAGGAACTTACGAGCAGTACTTC
>NA|few|TRBJ2-5|TRBV9
CASSVGLGETQYF
TGTGCCAGCAGCGTAGGGCTAGGGGAGACCCAGTACTTC
>NA|NA|TRBJ2-7|TRBV4-2
CASSQEAESYEQYF
TGTGCCAGCAGCCAAGAGGCGGAATCCTACGAGCAGTACTTC
>TRBD2|NA|TRBJ2-1|TRBV4-1
CASSYPTSGWGDSYNEQFF
TGCGCCAGCAGCTACCCGACTAGCGGGTGGGGGGACTCCTACAATGAGCAGTTCTTC
>NA|NA|TRBJ1-1|TRBV7-3
CASSTSRGTEAFF
TGTGCCAGCAGCACAAGTCGTGGGACTGAAGCTTTCTTT
>NA|NA|TRBJ1-1|TRBV5-1
CASSPGQNTEAFF
TGCGCCAGCAGCCCCGGACAGAACACTGAAGCTTTCTTT
>NA|NA|TRBJ1-2|TRBV11-2
CASSPLANYGYTF
TGTGCCAGCAGCCCCTTAGCTAACTATGGCTACACCTTC
>NA|NA|TRBJ2-7|TRBV5-1
CASSYRDLLDYEQYF
TGCGCCAGCAGCTACCGGGACTTACTAGACTACGAGCAGTACTTC
>NA|NA|TRBJ1-4|TRBV4-1
CASSQGYWQSNEKLFF
TGCGCCAGCAGCCAAGGCTATTGGCAGTCAAATGAAAAACTGTTTTTT
>TRBD1|NA|TRBJ1-2|TRBV5-6
CASSPDRGEDYGYTF
TGTGCCAGCAGCCCGGACAGGGGGGAGGACTATGGCTACACCTTC
>NA|NA|TRBJ1-4|TRBV18
CASSRDTEKLFF
TGTGCCAGCTCACGGGACACAGAAAAACTGTTTTTT
>TRBD2|NA|TRBJ2-5|TRBV18
CASSPRREGARETQYF
TGTGCCAGCTCACCAAGGCGGGAGGGGGCACGGGAGACCCAGTACTTC
>TRBD2|NA|TRBJ2-7|TRBV30
CAWRGYSGTEQYF
TGTGCCTGGAGGGGTTATAGCGGGACCGAGCAGTACTTC
>NA|few|TRBJ1-1|TRBV18
CASSTSPGAMNTEAFF
TGTGCCAGCTCCACTTCCCCGGGGGCCATGAACACTGAAGCTTTCTTT